Listed here are 2 T cell receptor beta chains from one sample, sequenced in a study of radiation and T cells in renal cell carcinoma. Some clones are missing from TCRdb's copy, which holds only in-frame ones; the method was immunoSEQ multiplex PCR. The table lists more than 65,000 clones, around 85% of them singletons. Time point in this sample: blood 2 weeks post-SBRT. As to treatment: 15 Gy SBRT to primary tumor, nephrectomy 4 weeks later. This specimen consisted of blood, obtained from a patient whose treatment included radiotherapy and nephrectomy. The receptors originated from a woman between 45 and 60 years old with renal cell carcinoma.

The chain carries TRBV6-4 and TRBJ1-1; no clear D gene. V was shortened by 6 bases and J by 4 bases, with 15 bases between the two germline ends. This CDR3 region has 14 residues. Germline lookup yields CDR1 MRHNA and CDR2 SNTAGT. This chain's CDR3 is CASRAEGSSTEAFF. In DNA, the CDR3 is TGTGCCAGCAGGGCGGAGGGTAGTAGCACTGAAGCTTTCTTT.

This rearrangement joins TRBV28 to TRBJ2-1; D not certain. CDR1 MDHEN and CDR2 SYDVKM come from the germline V gene. The CDR3 totals 11 residues. The ends were cut back, 1 base at V and 10 bases at J, with 5 bases in the middle. The CDR3 loop reads CASSLSVEQFF. The CDR3 DNA follows: TGTGCCAGCAGTTTATCTGTAGAGCAGTTCTTC.